This T cell receptor beta chain was recorded in a study of blood T cell repertoires in COVID-19. Germline CDR1 SGHRS, CDR2 YFSETQ. The J segment lost 2 bases and the V segment lost 2 bases, leaving 12 bases of the junction unmatched. The length of the CDR3 is 19 residues. The repertoire was sequenced with immunoSEQ multiplex PCR; TCRdb's copy has only in-frame clones and lacks some. The sample records 200,000 to 250,000 clones, around 89% being singletons. The rearrangement uses TRBV5-1 and TRBJ2-1; TRBD1 aligns across 11 bases. This receptor was taken from a man aged 30 to 45 with COVID-19, enrolled during active disease. The sequencing input was peripheral blood. As DNA, the CDR3 is TGCGCCAGCAGCTTCCGTCCCCTAGGACAGGGGGCGACCTACAATGAGCAGTTCTTC. It specifies CASSFRPLGQGATYNEQFF. Complete variable domain (other parts from reference TRBV5-1 and TRBJ2-1): KAGVTQTPRYLIKTRGQQVTLSCSPISGHRSVSWYQQTPGQGLQFLFEYFSETQRNKGNFPGRFSGRQFSNSRSEMNVSTLELGDSALYLCASSFRPLGQGATYNEQFFGPGTRLTVL.